Sequencing of this T cell receptor beta chain was carried out in a study of regulatory T cells in long-lasting Graves disease (dated by TCRdb to about 2021). About the study as a whole: To count as having persistent Graves' disease, a patient had to have received antithyroid drug treatment for over 5 years with TSH receptor autoantibodies remaining persistently positive. This study used TCR sequencing and RNA sequencing of peripheral blood to compare persistent Graves' disease patients against newly diagnosed Graves' disease patients. The study took place in China and was registered as a clinical trial. A total of around 35 samples underwent TCR sequencing: around 13 from persistent and roughly 20 from newly diagnosed Graves' disease patients. Antithyroid drugs had been taken for approximately 9.7 years on average by persistent Graves' disease patients in the clinical cohort. Study-wide conclusions, independent of this receptor: Persistent disease showed preferential use of TRBV28, TRBJ1-2 and TRBJ2-5, whereas newly diagnosed disease favored TRBV20-1 and TRBJ2-1. Compared with newly diagnosed patients, persistent Graves' disease patients had lower TCR Shannon entropy and fewer highly expanded clones, which suggests clonal expansion. Because the primary lesion, thyroid tissue, could not be accessed, the study looked at peripheral blood alone. As a limitation, the authors acknowledged that the small sample size may reduce accuracy. Patients with persistent disease shared more public clonotypes (fewer than 3,000) than newly diagnosed patients did (roughly 970). Sequencing and analysis were restricted to the TCR beta chain.

This clonotype was detected only a few times. Its antigen remains undetermined. No base qualities exist here, and no much larger clone lies one base off it. Measured from the cysteine to the phenylalanine, the CDR3 is 14 residues long. Just CDR3 DNA is preserved here, 42 bases in frame from base 1. V was cut back by 4 bases and J by 0 bases, leaving a gap of 10 bases between them. Sequences GTSNPN (CDR1) and SVGIG (CDR2) are obtained from the germline V gene (reference sequence). The sample's time point label, decoded: persistent/refractory GD, antithyroid drugs over 5 years with positive TRAb. For both TCR sequencing and RNA sequencing, RNA was extracted from PBMCs in TRIzol. Graves' disease was diagnosed according to American Thyroid Association guidelines. The patients came from an endocrinology department in Xi'an, China. From each patient, 7.5 to 10 milliliters of peripheral blood was collected into an EDTA anticoagulant tube. Ficoll Paque Plus density gradient separation was used to isolate PBMCs, and no additional T cell sorting was done. RNA quality was checked with an Agilent 2100 Bioanalyzer and agarose gel, and concentration with a NanoDrop 2000.

The library was obtained by multiplex PCR. TCRdb records Illumina HiSeq 4000 as the sequencer. To build TCR beta libraries, CDR3 regions were amplified by Arm-PCR using iRepertoire HTBI primers. Gel purification was performed on PCR products prior to sequencing. Per the original workflow: Across samples, around 58 TRBV and approximately 15 TRBJ segments were identified and used for gene usage analysis of CDR3 amino acid clonotypes. COPE and FqMerger were used to merge the filtered high-quality paired reads into contigs. BLAST was used to align contigs to IMGT TRBV, TRBD and TRBJ reference genes, with CDR3 defined following IMGT. Clonotypes above 0.1% frequency were classified as highly expanded clones. Repertoire diversity was measured by Shannon entropy, and V-J evenness by the Gini coefficient. Public clonotypes were defined as clonotypes shared by more than one individual. TCRdb took the public reads, trimmed them with fastp at Q25, ran MiXCR for clone calling and kept in-frame beta chains. Identical CDR3 protein sequences are pooled into one entry, listed with their most common genes and DNA. The V and J calls and clone size come from TCRdb's table, not from the authors' own analysis. Counted in this sample were almost 350,000 distinct CDR3 sequences; about 20% of them appeared once. Just under 30% of the sample is held by the ten biggest clonotypes.

This TCR derives from a female donor with Graves disease. The chain joins TRBV30 to TRBJ1-5; no D gene can be assigned with confidence. Specimen: peripheral blood mononuclear cells (PBMCs), collected when the disease was refractory, from a patient treated with antithyroid drugs. For the CDR3, the sequence is CAWTHGPSNQPQHF. At the DNA level, the sequence is TGTGCCTGGACGCACGGCCCTAGCAATCAGCCCCAGCATTTT.